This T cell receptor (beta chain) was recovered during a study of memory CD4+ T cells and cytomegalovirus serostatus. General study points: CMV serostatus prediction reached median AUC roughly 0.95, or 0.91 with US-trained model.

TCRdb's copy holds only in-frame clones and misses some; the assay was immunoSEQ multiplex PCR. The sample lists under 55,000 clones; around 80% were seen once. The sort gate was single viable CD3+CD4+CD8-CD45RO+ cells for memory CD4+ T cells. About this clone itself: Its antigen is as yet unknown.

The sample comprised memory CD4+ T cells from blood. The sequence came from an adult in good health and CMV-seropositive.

CDR3 in amino acids: CATSREAGATYNSPLHF. The CDR3, as DNA: TGTGCCACCAGCAGAGAGGCAGGGGCAACCTATAATTCACCCCTCCACTTT. V is TRBV15 and J is TRBJ1-6, with TRBD1 as a possible D gene (6 bases). Germline CDR1 and CDR2: LNHNV and YYDKDF (reference sequence). V was shortened by 0 bases and J by 2 bases, with 11 bases between the two germline ends. This CDR3 region has 17 residues. The full variable domain, with the rest looked up from reference TRBV15 and TRBJ1-6, is DAMVIQNPRYQVTQFGKPVTLSCSQTLNHNVMYWYQQKSSQAPKLLFHYYDKDFNNEADTPDNFQSRRPNTSFCFLDIRSPGLGDTAMYLCATSREAGATYNSPLHFGNGTRLTVT.